A single sample is the source of the 4 T cell receptor beta chains below, sequenced in a study of blood T cells in healthy people across ages. Sample-barcoded 5' priming and a J-beta primer mix drove a second PCR of roughly 7 to 11 cycles. TCRdb redid the calling of the 5' RACE reads with MiXCR, one entry per CDR3 protein. The sample holds some 1.6 million distinct CDR3 sequences, 30% to 35% seen once. The material sequenced was blood. These receptors were obtained from a woman aged 25-40 years in good health.

This clonotype was counted between two and nine times. The CDR3: CATSDEMGTQTNEQFF. The DNA of the CDR3 is TGTGCCACCAGTGATGAGATGGGGACACAGACAAATGAGCAGTTCTTC. The V gene is TRBV24-1, the J gene TRBJ2-1; tentative D call: TRBD1 (6 bases). Trimming shortened V by 3 bases and J by 7 bases, and 18 bases separated the two germline ends. CDR3 size: 16 residues. The V gene's germline CDR1 is KGHDR and CDR2 SFDVKD.

Only a few counts were recorded for this clonotype. The rearrangement links TRBV6-1 to TRBJ2-1; 9 positions match TRBD2. The CDR3 is 16 amino acids. The germline CDR1 and CDR2 sequences are MNHNS and SASEGT. V dropped 6 bases and J dropped 0; count of bases not matched to a gene: 6. The CDR3 region is CASRISGSTSYNEQFF. The CDR3 nucleotides are TGTGCCAGCAGAATTAGCGGGAGCACCTCCTACAATGAGCAGTTCTTC.

The gene calls are TRBV5-1 and TRBJ2-1; D gene ambiguous. Germline CDR1 is SGHRS and CDR2 is YFSETQ. Trimming stripped 4 bases from V and 6 bases from J, with 17 bases between. The CDR3 length is 15 residues. CDR3 amino acids: CASSPTTNVGNEQFF. For the CDR3, the DNA is TGCGCCAGCAGCCCGACGACAAACGTAGGCAATGAGCAGTTCTTC.

The chain combines TRBV3-1 with TRBJ2-1; D unclear. Per the germline V gene, CDR1 is LGHDT and CDR2 is YNNKEL (reference sequence). Trimming left V 0 bases short and J 4 bases short, with 10 bases between. There are 15 residues in the CDR3. CDR3 coding DNA: TGTGCCAGCAGCCAAGAGGGTAGGTTATACAATGAGCAGTTCTTC. Its protein is CASSQEGRLYNEQFF.